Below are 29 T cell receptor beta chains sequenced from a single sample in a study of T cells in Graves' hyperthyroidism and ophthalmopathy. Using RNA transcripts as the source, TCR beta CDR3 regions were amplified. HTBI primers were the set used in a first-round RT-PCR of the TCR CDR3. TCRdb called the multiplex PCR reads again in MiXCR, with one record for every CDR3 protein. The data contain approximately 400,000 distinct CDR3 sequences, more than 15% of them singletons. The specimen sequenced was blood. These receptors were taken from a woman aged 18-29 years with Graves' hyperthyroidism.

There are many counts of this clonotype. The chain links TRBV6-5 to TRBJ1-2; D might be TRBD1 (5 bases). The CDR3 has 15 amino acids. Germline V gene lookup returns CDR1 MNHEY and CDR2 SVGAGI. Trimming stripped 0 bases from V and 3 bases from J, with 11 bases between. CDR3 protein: CASSYSRQRHYGYTF. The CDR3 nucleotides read TGTGCCAGCAGTTACTCGAGACAGCGCCACTATGGCTACACCTTC.

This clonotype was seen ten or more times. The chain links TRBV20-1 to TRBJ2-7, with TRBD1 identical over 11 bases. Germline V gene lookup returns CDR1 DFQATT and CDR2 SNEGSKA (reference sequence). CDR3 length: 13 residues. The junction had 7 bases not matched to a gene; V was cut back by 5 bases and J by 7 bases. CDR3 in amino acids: CSASGTGGVEQYF. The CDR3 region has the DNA TGCAGTGCTTCGGGGACAGGGGGAGTTGAGCAGTACTTC.

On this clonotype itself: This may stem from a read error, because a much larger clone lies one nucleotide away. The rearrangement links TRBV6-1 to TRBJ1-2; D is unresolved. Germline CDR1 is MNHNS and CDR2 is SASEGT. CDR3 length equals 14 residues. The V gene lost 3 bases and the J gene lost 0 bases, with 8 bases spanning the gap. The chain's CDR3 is CASSESKTNYGYTF. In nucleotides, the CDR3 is TGTGCCAGCAGTGAGTCGAAGACTAACTATGGCTACACCTTC.

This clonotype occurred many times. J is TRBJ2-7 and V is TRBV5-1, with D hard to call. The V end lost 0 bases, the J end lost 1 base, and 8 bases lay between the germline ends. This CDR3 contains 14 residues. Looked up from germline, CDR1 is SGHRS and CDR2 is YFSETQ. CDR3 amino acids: CASSLDPRSYEQYF. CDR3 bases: TGCGCCAGCAGCTTGGATCCGAGATCCTACGAGCAGTACTTC.

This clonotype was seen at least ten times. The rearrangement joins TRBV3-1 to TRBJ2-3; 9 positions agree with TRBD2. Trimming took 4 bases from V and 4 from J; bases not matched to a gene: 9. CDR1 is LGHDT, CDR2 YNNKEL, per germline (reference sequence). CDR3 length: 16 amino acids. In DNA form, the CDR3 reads TGTGCCAGCAGCCTAGCAGCGGGAGGAATCTCAGATACGCAGTATTTT. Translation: CASSLAAGGISDTQYF.

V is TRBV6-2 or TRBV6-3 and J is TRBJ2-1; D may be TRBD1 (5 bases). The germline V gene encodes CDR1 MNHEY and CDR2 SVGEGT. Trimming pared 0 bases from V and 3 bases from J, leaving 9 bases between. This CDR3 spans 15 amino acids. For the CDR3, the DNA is TGTGCCAGCAGTTACTCAGGGGCATTCTACAATGAGCAGTTCTTC. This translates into CASSYSGAFYNEQFF.

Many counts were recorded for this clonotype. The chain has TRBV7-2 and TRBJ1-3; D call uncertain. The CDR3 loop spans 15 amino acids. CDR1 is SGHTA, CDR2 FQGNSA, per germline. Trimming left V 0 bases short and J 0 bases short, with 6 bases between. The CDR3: CASSLAAHSGNTIYF. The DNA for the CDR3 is TGTGCCAGCAGCTTAGCGGCGCACTCTGGAAACACCATATATTTT.

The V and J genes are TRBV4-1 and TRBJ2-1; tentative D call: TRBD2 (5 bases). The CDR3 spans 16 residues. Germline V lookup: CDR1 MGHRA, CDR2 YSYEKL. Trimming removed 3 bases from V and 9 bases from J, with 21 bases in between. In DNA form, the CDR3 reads TGCGCCAGCAGCCACCCCCTAGCATTGTCGTCCGGTGAGCAGTTCTTC. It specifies CASSHPLALSSGEQFF.

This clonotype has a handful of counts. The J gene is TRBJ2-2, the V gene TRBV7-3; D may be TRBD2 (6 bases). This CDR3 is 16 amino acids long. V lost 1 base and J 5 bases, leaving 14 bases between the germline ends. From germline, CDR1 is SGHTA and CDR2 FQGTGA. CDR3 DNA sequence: TGTGCCAGCAGCTTAAATGTTCGGGGGTTAACCGGGGAGCTGTTTTTT. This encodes CASSLNVRGLTGELFF.

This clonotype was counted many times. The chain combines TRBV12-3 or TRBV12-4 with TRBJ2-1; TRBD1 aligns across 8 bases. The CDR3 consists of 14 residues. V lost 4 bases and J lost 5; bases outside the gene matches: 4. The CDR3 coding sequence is TGTGCCAGCAGTTATCGGACAGGGAACAATGAGCAGTTCTTC. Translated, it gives CASSYRTGNNEQFF.

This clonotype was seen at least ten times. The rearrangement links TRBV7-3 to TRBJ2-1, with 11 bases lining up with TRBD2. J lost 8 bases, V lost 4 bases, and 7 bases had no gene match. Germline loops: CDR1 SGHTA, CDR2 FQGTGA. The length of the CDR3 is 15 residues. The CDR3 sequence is CASSSTSGSRDEQFF. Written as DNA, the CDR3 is TGTGCCAGCAGCTCTACTAGCGGGAGTAGGGATGAGCAGTTCTTC.

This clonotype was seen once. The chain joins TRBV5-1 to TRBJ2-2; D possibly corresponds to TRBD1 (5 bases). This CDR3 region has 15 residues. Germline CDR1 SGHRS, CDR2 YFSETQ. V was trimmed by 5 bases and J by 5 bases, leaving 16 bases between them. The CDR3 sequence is CASRTWGRETGELFF. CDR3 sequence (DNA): TGCGCCAGCAGGACATGGGGCAGGGAAACCGGGGAGCTGTTTTTT.

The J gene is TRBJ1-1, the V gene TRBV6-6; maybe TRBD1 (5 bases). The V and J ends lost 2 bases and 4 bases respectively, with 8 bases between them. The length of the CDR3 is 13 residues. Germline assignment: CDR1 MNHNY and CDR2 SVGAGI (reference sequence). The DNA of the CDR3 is TGTGCCAGCAGTTACCTGGACACCACTGAAGCTTTCTTT. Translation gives CASSYLDTTEAFF.

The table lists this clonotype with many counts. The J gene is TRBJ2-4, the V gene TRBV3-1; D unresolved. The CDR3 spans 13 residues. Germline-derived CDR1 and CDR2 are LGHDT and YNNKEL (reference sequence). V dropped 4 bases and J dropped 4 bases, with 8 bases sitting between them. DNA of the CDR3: TGTGCCAGCAGCCCCGAGACGAAAAACATTCAGTACTTC. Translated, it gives CASSPETKNIQYF.

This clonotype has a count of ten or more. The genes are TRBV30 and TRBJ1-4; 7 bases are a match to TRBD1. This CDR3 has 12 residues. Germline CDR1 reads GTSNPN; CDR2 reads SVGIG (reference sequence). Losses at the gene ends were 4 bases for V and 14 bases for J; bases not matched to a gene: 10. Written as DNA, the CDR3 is TGTGCCTGGAACCTACGAGGACAGGTCCTGTTTTTT. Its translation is CAWNLRGQVLFF.

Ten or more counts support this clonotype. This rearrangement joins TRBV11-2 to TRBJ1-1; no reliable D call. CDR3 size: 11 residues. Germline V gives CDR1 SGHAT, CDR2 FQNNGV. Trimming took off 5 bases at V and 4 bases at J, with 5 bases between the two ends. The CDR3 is CASSRVTEAFF. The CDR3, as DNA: TGTGCCAGCAGCCGGGTCACTGAAGCTTTCTTT. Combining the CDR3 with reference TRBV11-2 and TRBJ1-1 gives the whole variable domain EAGVAQSPRYKIIEKRQSVAFWCNPISGHATLYWYQQILGQGPKLLIQFQNNGVVDDSQLPKDRFSAERLKGVDSTLKIQPAKLEDSAVYLCASSRVTEAFFGQGTRLTVV.

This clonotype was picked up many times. CDR3 sequence (DNA): TGTGCCAGCAGCTTAGTAACGGTACAGAACACTGAAGCTTTCTTT. Encoded protein: CASSLVTVQNTEAFF. The chain couples TRBV7-8 to TRBJ1-1; D is ambiguous. Germline V gene data show CDR1 as SGHVS and CDR2 as FQNEAQ. V shed 1 base and J shed 1 base, with 10 bases lying between them. The CDR3 contains 15 residues.

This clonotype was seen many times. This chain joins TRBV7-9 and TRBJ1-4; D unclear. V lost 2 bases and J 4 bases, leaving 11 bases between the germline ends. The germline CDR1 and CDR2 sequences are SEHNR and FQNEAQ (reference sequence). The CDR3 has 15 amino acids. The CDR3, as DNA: TGTGCCAGCAGCTTATTACAGCCCAGTAATGAAAAACTGTTTTTT. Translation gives CASSLLQPSNEKLFF. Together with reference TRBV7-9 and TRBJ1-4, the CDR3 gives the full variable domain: DTGVSQNPRHKITKRGQNVTFRCDPISEHNRLYWYRQTLGQGPEFLTYFQNEAQLEKSRLLSDRFSAERPKGSFSTLEIQRTEQGDSAMYLCASSLLQPSNEKLFFGSGTQLSVL.

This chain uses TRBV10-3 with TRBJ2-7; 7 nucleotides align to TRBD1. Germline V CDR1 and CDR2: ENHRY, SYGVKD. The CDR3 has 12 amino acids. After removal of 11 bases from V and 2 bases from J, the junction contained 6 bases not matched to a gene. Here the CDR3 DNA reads TGTGCCTCCACACAGGGGCCCTACGAGCAGTACTTC. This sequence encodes CASTQGPYEQYF.

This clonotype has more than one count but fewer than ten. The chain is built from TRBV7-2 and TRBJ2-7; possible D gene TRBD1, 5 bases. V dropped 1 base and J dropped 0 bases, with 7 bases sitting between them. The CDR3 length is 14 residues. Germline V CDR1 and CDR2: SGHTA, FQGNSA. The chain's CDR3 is CASSLVRASYEQYF. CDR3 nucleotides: TGTGCCAGCAGCTTAGTCAGGGCCTCCTACGAGCAGTACTTC.

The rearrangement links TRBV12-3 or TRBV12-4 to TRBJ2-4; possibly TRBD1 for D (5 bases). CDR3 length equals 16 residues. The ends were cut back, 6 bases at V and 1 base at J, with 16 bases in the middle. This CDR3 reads CASRTGPFSAKNIQYF. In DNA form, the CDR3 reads TGTGCCAGCAGAACAGGTCCGTTTAGTGCCAAAAACATTCAGTACTTC.

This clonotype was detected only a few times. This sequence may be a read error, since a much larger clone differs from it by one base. The CDR3 region has the DNA TGCAGCGCCGAAAGGGACGGCCCCCCTATTAACACTGAAGCTTTCTTT. Its translation is CSAERDGPPINTEAFF. The chain carries TRBV29-1 and TRBJ1-1, with a possible D match to TRBD1 (5 bases). The CDR3 has 16 amino acids. Trimming shortened V by 7 bases and J by 2 bases, and 23 bases separated the two germline ends. The germline CDR1 and CDR2 sequences are SQVTM and ANQGSEA.

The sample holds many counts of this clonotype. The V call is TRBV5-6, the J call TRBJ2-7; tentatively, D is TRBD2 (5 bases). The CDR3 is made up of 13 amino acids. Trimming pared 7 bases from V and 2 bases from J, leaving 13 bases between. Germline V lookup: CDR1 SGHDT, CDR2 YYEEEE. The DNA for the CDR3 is TGTGCCAGCGCTTTCGAGGGTGCCTACGAGCAGTACTTC. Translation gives CASAFEGAYEQYF.

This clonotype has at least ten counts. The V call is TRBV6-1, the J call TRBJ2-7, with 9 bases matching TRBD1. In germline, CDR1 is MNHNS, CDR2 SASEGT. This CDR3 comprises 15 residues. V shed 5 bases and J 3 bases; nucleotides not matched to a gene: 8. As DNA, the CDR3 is TGTGCCAGCAGTACCCCGGACAGGGGAATCTACGAGCAGTACTTC. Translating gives CASSTPDRGIYEQYF.

The CDR3 loop reads CSATTGVSGNTIYF. The CDR3 nucleotides read TGCAGTGCAACCACAGGGGTCTCTGGAAACACCATATATTTT. The gene calls are TRBV20-1 and TRBJ1-3; 7 bases line up with TRBD1. Germline V lookup: CDR1 DFQATT, CDR2 SNEGSKA (reference sequence). The CDR3 consists of 14 residues. Trimming removed 6 bases from V and 0 bases from J; junction bases left unmatched: 5.

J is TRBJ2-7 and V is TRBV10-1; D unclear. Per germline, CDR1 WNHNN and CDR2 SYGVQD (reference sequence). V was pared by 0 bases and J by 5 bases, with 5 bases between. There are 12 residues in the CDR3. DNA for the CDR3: TGCGCCAGCAGTGAGTCGAGGAACGAGCAGTACTTC. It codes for CASSESRNEQYF.

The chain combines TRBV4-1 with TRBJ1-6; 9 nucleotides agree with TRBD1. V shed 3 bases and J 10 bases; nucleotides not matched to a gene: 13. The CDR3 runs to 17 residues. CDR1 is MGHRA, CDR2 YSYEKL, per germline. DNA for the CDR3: TGCGCCAGCAGCCATCTTGCCCAAGGGACAGGGTTGTCACCCCTCCACTTT. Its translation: CASSHLAQGTGLSPLHF.

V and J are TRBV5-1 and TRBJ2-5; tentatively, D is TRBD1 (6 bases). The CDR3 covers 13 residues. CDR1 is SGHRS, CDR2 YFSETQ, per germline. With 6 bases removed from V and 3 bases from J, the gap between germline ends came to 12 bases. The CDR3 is CASTQDSEETQYF. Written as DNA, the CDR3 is TGCGCCAGCACCCAGGACAGTGAAGAGACCCAGTACTTC.

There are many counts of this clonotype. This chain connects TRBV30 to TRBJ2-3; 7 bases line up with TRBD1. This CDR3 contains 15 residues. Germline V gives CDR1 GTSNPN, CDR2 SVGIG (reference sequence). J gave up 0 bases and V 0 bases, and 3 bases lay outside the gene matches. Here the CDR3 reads CAWSVGTASTDTQYF. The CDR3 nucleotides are TGTGCCTGGAGTGTCGGGACAGCCAGCACAGATACGCAGTATTTT.